This TCR beta chain was captured in a study of blood T cell repertoires in COVID-19. Study at large: In each case, the material was cDNA or gDNA derived from T cells, B-cell-depleted T cells, or PBMCs.

The assay was immunoSEQ multiplex PCR, and TCRdb's table has in-frame clones only and misses some. The sample holds 14,000 or so clones, roughly four fifths seen once. The CDR3 is 14 amino acids. Trimming pared 4 bases from V and 7 bases from J, leaving 11 bases between. The V gene's germline CDR1 is LGHNA and CDR2 YNFKEQ. Sequenced sample: peripheral blood. The genes are TRBV4-2 and TRBJ1-6; possibly TRBD1 for D (5 bases). The sequence came from a human donor in a cohort sampled during active COVID-19. In nucleotides, the CDR3 is TGTGCCAGCAGCCCCGGGGGGGACAATTCACCCCTCCACTTT. Translated: CASSPGGDNSPLHF.